The 21 T cell receptor beta chains reported below all come from one sample, sequenced in a study of shared clonotypes between healthy human individuals. Sequenced by immunoSEQ multiplex PCR; TCRdb stores in-frame clones only, minus some. Found here are about 1.5 million clones, 95% to 99% of them singletons; the top ten hold roughly 0.4%. Material for sequencing was naive CD4+ T cells sorted from blood. Subset specified: CD45RA+ positively selected. These receptors were taken from a man aged 25-45 years in good health.

The chain joins TRBV9 to TRBJ1-1; D gene unclear. This CDR3 contains 16 residues. Germline V CDR1 and CDR2: SGDLS, YYNGEE. V was clipped by 4 bases and J by 0 bases, with 16 bases between them. CDR3 DNA sequence: TGTGCCAGCAGCCCCTGGGGAGGGCAGTTGAACACTGAAGCTTTCTTT. This translates into CASSPWGGQLNTEAFF.

The chain couples TRBV27 to TRBJ2-1; TRBD2 aligns across 14 bases. Losses at the gene ends were 6 bases for V and 10 bases for J; bases not matched to a gene: 8. Germline V gives CDR1 MNHEY, CDR2 SMNVEV (reference sequence). The CDR3 consists of 15 residues. Written as DNA, the CDR3 is TGTGCCAGCAGGACCGGGACTAGCGGGAGTAGCGAGCAGTTCTTC. Protein: CASRTGTSGSSEQFF.

A word on this clone: Distinct nucleotide sequences in the sample also encode this CDR3. The J gene is TRBJ1-1, the V gene TRBV5-1; weak D call: TRBD1 (5 bases). V gave up 2 bases and J gave up 4 bases, with 12 bases separating them. The CDR3 extends over 14 amino acids. The V gene's germline CDR1 is SGHRS and CDR2 YFSETQ. The CDR3 bases are TGCGCCAGCAGCTTCGATCGTGGGGGCACTGAAGCTTTCTTT. Its protein product is CASSFDRGGTEAFF.

The gene calls are TRBV10-3 and TRBJ2-7, with 9 bases identical to TRBD1. With V trimmed by 6 bases and J by 2 bases, 2 bases remained unmatched. CDR3 length equals 13 residues. Germline-derived CDR1 and CDR2 are ENHRY and SYGVKD. The CDR3 sequence: CAISRQGAYEQYF. In nucleotides, the CDR3 is TGTGCCATCAGCCGACAGGGGGCCTACGAGCAGTACTTC.

The gene calls are TRBV5-4 and TRBJ1-1, with TRBD1 identical over 10 bases. Germline assignment: CDR1 SGHNT and CDR2 YYREEE (reference sequence). Trimming removed 5 bases from V and 0 bases from J; junction bases left unmatched: 4. The CDR3 runs to 15 residues. CDR3 residues: CASSSDRGLNTEAFF. The CDR3 coding sequence is TGTGCCAGCAGTAGTGACAGGGGGCTGAACACTGAAGCTTTCTTT.

The V gene is TRBV10-2, the J gene TRBJ2-4; maybe TRBD2 (5 bases). The germline V and J ends were trimmed by 3 bases and 0 bases, with 6 bases remaining between them. The CDR3 loop spans 14 amino acids. Per the germline V gene, CDR1 is WSHSY and CDR2 is SAAADI. CDR3 loop: CASSDGRAKNIQYF. CDR3 in DNA: TGCGCCAGCAGTGATGGGAGAGCCAAAAACATTCAGTACTTC.

The J gene is TRBJ1-5, the V gene TRBV11-2; D ambiguous. Trimming took 2 bases from V and 6 from J, leaving 8 bases between them. Germline CDR1 and CDR2: SGHAT and FQNNGV. CDR3 length: 13 amino acids. The CDR3 reads CASSLPGGQPQHF. Here the CDR3 DNA reads TGTGCCAGCAGCTTACCAGGAGGTCAGCCCCAGCATTTT.

The chain couples TRBV30 to TRBJ1-2; perhaps TRBD1 as D (5 bases). The germline gives CDR1 GTSNPN, CDR2 SVGIG (reference sequence). With 4 bases removed from V and 3 bases from J, the gap between germline ends came to 21 bases. CDR3 length: 16 residues. CDR3: CAWTLHPAGRDYGYTF. CDR3 DNA sequence: TGTGCCTGGACCCTCCACCCGGCAGGGAGGGACTATGGCTACACCTTC.

The chain is built from TRBV19 and TRBJ2-1, with D possibly matching TRBD1 (6 bases). The germline V gene has CDR1 LNHDA and CDR2 SQIVND (reference sequence). The V and J ends lost 0 bases and 8 bases respectively, with 11 bases between them. The CDR3 has 14 residues. CDR3 DNA sequence: TGTGCCAGTAGTATAGACAAACACAGGGATGAGCAGTTCTTC. It translates to CASSIDKHRDEQFF.

The CDR3 DNA follows: TGTGCCAGCAGCATAAAGGGACAGGGAATCTATGGCTACACCTTC. Translation gives CASSIKGQGIYGYTF. This chain uses TRBV7-9 with TRBJ1-2; the match to TRBD1 covers 9 bases. The CDR3 loop spans 15 amino acids. Germline lookup yields CDR1 SEHNR and CDR2 FQNEAQ (reference sequence). V shed 5 bases and J 4 bases; nucleotides not matched to a gene: 8.

The chain carries TRBV28 and TRBJ1-1; D is perhaps TRBD1 (5 bases). Germline V gives CDR1 MDHEN, CDR2 SYDVKM. CDR3 size: 14 residues. V lost 6 bases, J lost 3 bases, and 14 bases lay in between. The CDR3 is CASSPPGRDTEAFF. In nucleotides, the CDR3 is TGTGCCAGCAGCCCCCCAGGGCGGGACACTGAAGCTTTCTTT.

V usage is TRBV18 and J usage is TRBJ1-4; the D gene is possibly TRBD1 (6 bases). Germline V gene data show CDR1 as KGHSH and CDR2 as LQKENI. Trimming left V 3 bases short and J 4 bases short, with 9 bases between. The CDR3 covers 14 residues. CDR3 coding DNA: TGTGCCAGCTCACCGAGGACAGTTAATGAAAAACTGTTTTTT. This translates into CASSPRTVNEKLFF.

The chain uses TRBV2 and TRBJ1-1; weak D call: TRBD1 (5 bases). The CDR3 sequence is 12 residues long. The germline CDR1 and CDR2 sequences are SNHLY and FYNNEI. The V gene lost 4 bases and the J gene lost 5 bases, with 8 bases spanning the gap. CDR3: CASSARVTEAFF. CDR3 in DNA: TGTGCCAGCAGTGCCAGGGTGACTGAAGCTTTCTTT.

The chain links TRBV28 to TRBJ2-1; 8 bases are a match to TRBD2. Germline CDR1 reads MDHEN; CDR2 reads SYDVKM. With V trimmed by 6 bases and J by 4 bases, 8 bases remained unmatched. This CDR3 has 15 amino acids. CDR3 in DNA: TGTGCCAGCAGCTCTGCGGGAGGTGCGTACAATGAGCAGTTCTTC. It codes for CASSSAGGAYNEQFF.

A remark on this clone: The same CDR3 arises from other DNA sequences in this sample as well. The chain uses TRBV7-9 and TRBJ2-3; D unresolved. The germline gives CDR1 SEHNR, CDR2 FQNEAQ (reference sequence). The germline V and J ends were trimmed by 6 bases and 1 base, with 2 bases remaining between them. The CDR3 extends over 11 amino acids. The CDR3 region is CASRGTDTQYF. The DNA for the CDR3 is TGTGCCAGCAGGGGCACAGATACGCAGTATTTT.

The chain combines TRBV6-1 with TRBJ1-5; D gene unclear. Per the germline V gene, CDR1 is MNHNS and CDR2 is SASEGT. V dropped 7 bases and J dropped 1 base, with 5 bases sitting between them. CDR3 size: 12 residues. The CDR3 DNA reads as TGTGCCAGCACAGTCAGCAATCAGCCCCAGCATTTT. Translation gives CASTVSNQPQHF.

The chain links TRBV5-1 to TRBJ2-1; D may be TRBD2 (5 bases). Trimming pared 2 bases from V and 8 bases from J, leaving 14 bases between. Germline assignment: CDR1 SGHRS and CDR2 YFSETQ. The CDR3 consists of 14 residues. The CDR3 protein is CASSLIGSRDEQFF. The CDR3 DNA reads as TGCGCCAGCAGCTTAATAGGGAGTAGGGATGAGCAGTTCTTC.

On this clone: This specimen includes other DNA sequences encoding the same CDR3. The gene calls are TRBV5-4 and TRBJ2-3, with D unresolved. CDR3 length: 12 residues. The germline V gene has CDR1 SGHNT and CDR2 YYREEE (reference sequence). Trimming removed 2 bases from V and 0 bases from J, with 1 base in between. The chain's CDR3 is CASSFSTDTQYF. CDR3 DNA sequence: TGTGCCAGCAGCTTCAGCACAGATACGCAGTATTTT. The variable domain in full, completed from reference TRBV5-4 and TRBJ2-3, reads ETGVTQSPTHLIKTRGQQVTLRCSSQSGHNTVSWYQQALGQGPQFIFQYYREEENGRGNFPPRFSGLQFPNYSSELNVNALELDDSALYLCASSFSTDTQYFGPGTRLTVL.

The J gene is TRBJ1-1, the V gene TRBV5-1; D is perhaps TRBD1 (5 bases). The germline CDR1 and CDR2 sequences are SGHRS and YFSETQ. The CDR3 runs to 16 residues. V dropped 2 bases and J dropped 5 bases, with 19 bases sitting between them. CDR3 loop: CASSLRDPPLGTEAFF. Written as DNA, the CDR3 is TGCGCCAGCAGCTTAAGGGACCCGCCGCTGGGGACTGAAGCTTTCTTT.

CDR3 region: CASSARPWTGNYEQYF. The CDR3 coding sequence is TGTGCCAGCAGTGCACGACCTTGGACGGGGAACTACGAGCAGTACTTC. The chain is built from TRBV6-1 and TRBJ2-7; TRBD2 might be the D (5 bases). Trimming took off 4 bases at V and 3 bases at J, with 19 bases between the two ends. Germline CDR1 MNHNS, CDR2 SASEGT. The CDR3 runs 16 residues.

This chain connects TRBV5-1 to TRBJ2-3, with TRBD1 as a possible D gene (6 bases). From germline, CDR1 is SGHRS and CDR2 YFSETQ. The CDR3 runs to 15 residues. Trimming took 0 bases from V and 1 from J, leaving 9 bases between them. CDR3 sequence reads: CASSLGGPGTDTQYF. The CDR3 coding sequence is TGCGCCAGCAGCTTGGGGGGGCCGGGCACAGATACGCAGTATTTT.